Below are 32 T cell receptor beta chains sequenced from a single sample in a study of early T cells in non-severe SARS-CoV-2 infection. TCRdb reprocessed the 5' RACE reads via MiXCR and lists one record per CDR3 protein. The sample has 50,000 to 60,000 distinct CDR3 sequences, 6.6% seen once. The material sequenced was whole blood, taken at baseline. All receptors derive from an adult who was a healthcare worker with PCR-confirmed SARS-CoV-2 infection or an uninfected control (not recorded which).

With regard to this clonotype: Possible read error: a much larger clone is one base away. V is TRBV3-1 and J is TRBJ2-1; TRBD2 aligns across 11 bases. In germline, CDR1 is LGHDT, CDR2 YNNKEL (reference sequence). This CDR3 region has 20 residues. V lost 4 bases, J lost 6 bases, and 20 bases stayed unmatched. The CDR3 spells CASSPDLYPGLAVKFNEQFF. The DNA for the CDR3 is TGTGCCAGCAGCCCAGACCTATATCCGGGACTAGCGGTGAAGTTCAATGAGCAGTTCTTC.

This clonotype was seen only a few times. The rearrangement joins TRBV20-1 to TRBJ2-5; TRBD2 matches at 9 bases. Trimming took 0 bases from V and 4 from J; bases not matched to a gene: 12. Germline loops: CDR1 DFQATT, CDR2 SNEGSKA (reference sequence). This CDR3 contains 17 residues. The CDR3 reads CSARDMSVAGDGETQYF. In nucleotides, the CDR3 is TGCAGTGCTAGAGATATGTCAGTAGCGGGGGACGGAGAGACCCAGTACTTC.

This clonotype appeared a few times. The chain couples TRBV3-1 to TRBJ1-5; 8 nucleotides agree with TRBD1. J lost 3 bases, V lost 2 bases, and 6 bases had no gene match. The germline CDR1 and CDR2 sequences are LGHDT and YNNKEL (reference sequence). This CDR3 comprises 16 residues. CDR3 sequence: CASSQQGAGTNQPQHF. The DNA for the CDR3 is TGTGCCAGCAGCCAACAGGGGGCCGGGACCAATCAGCCCCAGCATTTT.

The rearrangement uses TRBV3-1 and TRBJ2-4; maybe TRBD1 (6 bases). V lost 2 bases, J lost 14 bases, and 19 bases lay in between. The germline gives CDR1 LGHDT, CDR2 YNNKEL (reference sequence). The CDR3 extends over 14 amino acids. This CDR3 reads CASSQSPGQRGKYF. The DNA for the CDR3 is TGTGCCAGCAGCCAATCACCGGGACAAAGGGGAAAGTACTTC. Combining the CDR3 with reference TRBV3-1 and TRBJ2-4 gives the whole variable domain DTAVSQTPKYLVTQMGNDKSIKCEQNLGHDTMYWYKQDSKKFLKIMFSYNNKELIINETVPNRFSPKSPDKAHLNLHINSLELGDSAVYFCASSQSPGQRGKYFGAGTRLSVL.

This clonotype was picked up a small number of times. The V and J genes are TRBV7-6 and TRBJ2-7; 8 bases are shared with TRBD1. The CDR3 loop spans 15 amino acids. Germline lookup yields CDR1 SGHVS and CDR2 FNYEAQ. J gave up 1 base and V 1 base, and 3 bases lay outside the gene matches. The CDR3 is CASSLEWDRSYEQYF. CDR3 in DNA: TGTGCCAGCAGCTTAGAATGGGACAGGTCCTACGAGCAGTACTTC.

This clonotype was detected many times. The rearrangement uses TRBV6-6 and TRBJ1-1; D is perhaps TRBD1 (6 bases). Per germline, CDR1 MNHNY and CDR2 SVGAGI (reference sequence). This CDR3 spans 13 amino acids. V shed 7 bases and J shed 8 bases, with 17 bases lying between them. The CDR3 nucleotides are TGTGCCAGCAAGCTTTCGGGACACGGGGAAGCTTTCTTT. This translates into CASKLSGHGEAFF.

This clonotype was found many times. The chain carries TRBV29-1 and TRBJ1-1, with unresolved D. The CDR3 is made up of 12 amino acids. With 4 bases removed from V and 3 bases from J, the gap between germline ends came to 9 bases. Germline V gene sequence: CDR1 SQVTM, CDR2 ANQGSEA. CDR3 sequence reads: CSVVPGYTEAFF. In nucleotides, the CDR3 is TGCAGCGTTGTCCCGGGGTACACTGAAGCTTTCTTT.

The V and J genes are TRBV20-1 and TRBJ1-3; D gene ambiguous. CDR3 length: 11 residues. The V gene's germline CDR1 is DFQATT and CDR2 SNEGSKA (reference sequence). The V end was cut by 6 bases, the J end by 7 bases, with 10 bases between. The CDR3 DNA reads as TGCAGTGCCGCACTGGGGAACACCATATATTTT. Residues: CSAALGNTIYF.

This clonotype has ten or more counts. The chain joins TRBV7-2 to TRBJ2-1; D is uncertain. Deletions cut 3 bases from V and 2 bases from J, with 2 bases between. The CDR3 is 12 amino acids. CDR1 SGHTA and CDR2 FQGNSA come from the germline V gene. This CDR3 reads CASSLTYNEQFF. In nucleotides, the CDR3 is TGTGCCAGCAGCTTGACCTACAATGAGCAGTTCTTC.

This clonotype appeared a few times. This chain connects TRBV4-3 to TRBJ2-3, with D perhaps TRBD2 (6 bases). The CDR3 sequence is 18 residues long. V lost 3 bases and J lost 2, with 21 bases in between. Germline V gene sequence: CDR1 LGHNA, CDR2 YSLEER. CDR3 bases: TGCGCCAGCAGCCACGCGCCGGGGGAACGGGGGATCACAGATACGCAGTATTTT. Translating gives CASSHAPGERGITDTQYF.

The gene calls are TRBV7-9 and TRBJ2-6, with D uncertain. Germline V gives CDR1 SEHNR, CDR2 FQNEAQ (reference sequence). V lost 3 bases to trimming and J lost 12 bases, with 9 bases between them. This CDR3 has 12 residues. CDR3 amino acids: CASSLETAVLTF. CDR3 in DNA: TGTGCCAGCAGCTTGGAGACGGCCGTCCTGACTTTC.

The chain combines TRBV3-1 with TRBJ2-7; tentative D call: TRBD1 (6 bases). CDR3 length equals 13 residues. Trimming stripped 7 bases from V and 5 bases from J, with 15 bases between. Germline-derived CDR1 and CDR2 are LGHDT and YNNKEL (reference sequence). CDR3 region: CASNGYGQHEQYF. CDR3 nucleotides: TGTGCCAGCAATGGTTACGGACAGCACGAGCAGTACTTC.

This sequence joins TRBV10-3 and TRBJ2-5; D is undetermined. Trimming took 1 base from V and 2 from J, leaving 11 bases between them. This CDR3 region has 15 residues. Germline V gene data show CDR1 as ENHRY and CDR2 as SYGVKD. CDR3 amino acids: CAISELAPPQETQYF. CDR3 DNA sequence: TGTGCCATCAGTGAGTTGGCTCCCCCGCAAGAGACCCAGTACTTC.

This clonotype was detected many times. CDR3 sequence reads: CASSQTGGYNSPLHF. The CDR3 nucleotides read TGTGCCAGCTCACAAACGGGGGGTTATAATTCACCCCTCCACTTT. This chain connects TRBV18 to TRBJ1-6; D possibly corresponds to TRBD1 (5 bases). The germline V gene encodes CDR1 KGHSH and CDR2 LQKENI. Trimming removed 4 bases at V and 4 bases at J, with 11 bases between. This CDR3 spans 15 amino acids.

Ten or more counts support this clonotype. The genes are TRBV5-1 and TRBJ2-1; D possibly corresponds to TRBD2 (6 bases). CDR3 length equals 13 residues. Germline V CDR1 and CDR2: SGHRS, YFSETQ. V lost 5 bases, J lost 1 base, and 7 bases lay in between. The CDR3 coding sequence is TGCGCCAGCAGTGGACTATCCTACAATGAGCAGTTCTTC. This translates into CASSGLSYNEQFF.

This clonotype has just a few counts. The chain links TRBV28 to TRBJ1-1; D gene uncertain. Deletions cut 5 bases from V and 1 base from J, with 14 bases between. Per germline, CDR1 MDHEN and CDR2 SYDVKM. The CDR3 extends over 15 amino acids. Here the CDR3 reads CASSPLTRWNTEAFF. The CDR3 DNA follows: TGTGCCAGCAGTCCCCTGACGCGCTGGAACACTGAAGCTTTCTTT.

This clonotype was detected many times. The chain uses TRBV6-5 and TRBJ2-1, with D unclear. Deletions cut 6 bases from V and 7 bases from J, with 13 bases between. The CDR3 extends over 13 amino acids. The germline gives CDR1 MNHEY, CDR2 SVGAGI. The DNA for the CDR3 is TGTGCCAGCAGCCTACTTGACTCAAATGAGCAGTTCTTC. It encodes CASSLLDSNEQFF.

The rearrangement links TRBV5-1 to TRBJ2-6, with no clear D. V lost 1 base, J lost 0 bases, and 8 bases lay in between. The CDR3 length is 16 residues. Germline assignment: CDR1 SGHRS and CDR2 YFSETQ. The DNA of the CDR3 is TGCGCCAGCAGCTTGCTCCAAAGCTCTGGGGCCAACGTCCTGACTTTC. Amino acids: CASSLLQSSGANVLTF.

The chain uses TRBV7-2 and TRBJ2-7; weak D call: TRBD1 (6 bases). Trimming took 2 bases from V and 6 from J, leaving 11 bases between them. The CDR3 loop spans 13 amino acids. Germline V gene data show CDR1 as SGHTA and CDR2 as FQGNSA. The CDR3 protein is CASSLIQGPEQYF. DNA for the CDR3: TGTGCCAGCAGCTTAATACAGGGACCCGAGCAGTACTTC.

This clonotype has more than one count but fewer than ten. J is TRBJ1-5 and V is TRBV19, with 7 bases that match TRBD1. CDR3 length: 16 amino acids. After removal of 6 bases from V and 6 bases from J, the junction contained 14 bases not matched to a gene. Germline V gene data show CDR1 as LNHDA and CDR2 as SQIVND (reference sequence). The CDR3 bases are TGTGCCAGTAGGAACACGCGGACAGGAGGTTTTCAGCCCCAGCATTTT. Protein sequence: CASRNTRTGGFQPQHF.

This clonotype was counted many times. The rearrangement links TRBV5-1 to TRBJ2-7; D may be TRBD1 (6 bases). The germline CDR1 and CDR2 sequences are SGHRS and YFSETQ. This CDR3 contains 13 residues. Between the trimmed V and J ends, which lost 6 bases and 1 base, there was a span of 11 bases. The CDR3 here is CASKNQGSYEQYF. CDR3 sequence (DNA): TGCGCCAGCAAAAACCAGGGGTCCTACGAGCAGTACTTC. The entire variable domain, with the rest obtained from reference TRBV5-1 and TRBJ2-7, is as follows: KAGVTQTPRYLIKTRGQQVTLSCSPISGHRSVSWYQQTPGQGLQFLFEYFSETQRNKGNFPGRFSGRQFSNSRSEMNVSTLELGDSALYLCASKNQGSYEQYFGPGTRLTVT.

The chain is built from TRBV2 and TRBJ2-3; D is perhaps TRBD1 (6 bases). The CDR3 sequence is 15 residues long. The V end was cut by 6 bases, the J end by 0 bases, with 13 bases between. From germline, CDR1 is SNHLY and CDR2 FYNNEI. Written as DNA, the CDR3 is TGTGCCAGCAGCCTCCGGGGACACAGCACAGATACGCAGTATTTT. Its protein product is CASSLRGHSTDTQYF.

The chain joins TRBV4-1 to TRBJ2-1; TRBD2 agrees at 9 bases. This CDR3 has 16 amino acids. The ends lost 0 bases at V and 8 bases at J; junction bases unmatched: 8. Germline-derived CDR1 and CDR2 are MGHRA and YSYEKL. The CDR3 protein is CASSQDSAGGPYEQFF. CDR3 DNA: TGCGCCAGCAGCCAAGATTCCGCGGGGGGGCCTTATGAGCAGTTCTTC.

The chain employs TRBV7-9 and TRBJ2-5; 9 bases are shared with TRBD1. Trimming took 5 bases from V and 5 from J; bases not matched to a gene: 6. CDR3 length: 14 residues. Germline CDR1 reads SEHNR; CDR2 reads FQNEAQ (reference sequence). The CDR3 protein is CASSPTGGSETQYF. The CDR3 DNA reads TGTGCCAGCAGCCCCACAGGGGGCAGTGAGACCCAGTACTTC.

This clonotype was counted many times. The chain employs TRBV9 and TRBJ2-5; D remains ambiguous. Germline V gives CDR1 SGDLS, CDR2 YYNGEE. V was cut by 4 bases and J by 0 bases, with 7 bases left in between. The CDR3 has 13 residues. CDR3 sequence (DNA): TGTGCCAGCAGCCCCCCGTACCAAGAGACCCAGTACTTC. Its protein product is CASSPPYQETQYF.

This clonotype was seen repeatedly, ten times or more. CDR3 coding DNA: TGTGCCAGCAGGTTTAGCGGAGGAAACAATGAGCAGTTCTTC. Amino acids: CASRFSGGNNEQFF. The chain is built from TRBV12-3 or TRBV12-4 and TRBJ2-1; TRBD2 might be the D (6 bases). The CDR3 covers 14 residues. Trimming took off 6 bases at V and 5 bases at J, with 14 bases between the two ends.

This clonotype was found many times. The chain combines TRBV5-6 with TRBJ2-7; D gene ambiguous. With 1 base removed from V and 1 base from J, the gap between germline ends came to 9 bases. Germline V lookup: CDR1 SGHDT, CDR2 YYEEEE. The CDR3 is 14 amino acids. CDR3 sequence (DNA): TGTGCCAGCAGCTTGTTAGGCGGATCCTACGAGCAGTACTTC. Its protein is CASSLLGGSYEQYF.

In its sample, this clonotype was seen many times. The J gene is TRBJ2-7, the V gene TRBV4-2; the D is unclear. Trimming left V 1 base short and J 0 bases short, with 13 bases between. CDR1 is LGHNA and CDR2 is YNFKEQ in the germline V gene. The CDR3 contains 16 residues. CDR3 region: CASSQGVENPSYEQYF. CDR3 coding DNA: TGTGCCAGCAGCCAAGGAGTAGAGAACCCCTCCTACGAGCAGTACTTC.

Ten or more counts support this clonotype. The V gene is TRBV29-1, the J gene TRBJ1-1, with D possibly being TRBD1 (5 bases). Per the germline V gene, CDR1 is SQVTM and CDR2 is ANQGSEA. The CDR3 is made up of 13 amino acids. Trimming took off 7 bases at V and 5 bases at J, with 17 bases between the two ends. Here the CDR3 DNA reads TGCAGCGGAGGAGGGGAAGTAGGTACTGAAGCTTTCTTT. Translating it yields CSGGGEVGTEAFF.

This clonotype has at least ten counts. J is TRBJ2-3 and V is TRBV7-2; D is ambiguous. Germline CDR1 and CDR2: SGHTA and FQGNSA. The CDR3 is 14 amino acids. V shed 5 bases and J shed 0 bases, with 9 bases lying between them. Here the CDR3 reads CASSASLSTDTQYF. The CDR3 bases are TGTGCCAGCAGCGCGTCCTTAAGCACAGATACGCAGTATTTT.

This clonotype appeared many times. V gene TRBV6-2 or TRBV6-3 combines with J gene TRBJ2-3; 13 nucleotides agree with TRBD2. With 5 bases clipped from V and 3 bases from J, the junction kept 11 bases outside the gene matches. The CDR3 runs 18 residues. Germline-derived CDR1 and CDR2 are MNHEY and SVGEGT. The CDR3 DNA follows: TGTGCCAGCAGTGCGACAACTAGCGGGGGGGCCCGGACAGATACGCAGTATTTT. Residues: CASSATTSGGARTDTQYF.

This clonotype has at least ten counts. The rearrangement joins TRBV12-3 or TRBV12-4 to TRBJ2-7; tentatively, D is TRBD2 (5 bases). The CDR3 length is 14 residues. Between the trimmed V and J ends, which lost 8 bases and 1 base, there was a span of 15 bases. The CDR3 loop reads CASRGGARSYEQYF. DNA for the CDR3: TGTGCCAGCCGAGGAGGAGCACGATCCTACGAGCAGTACTTC.